This T cell receptor beta chain was recovered during a study of shared clonotypes between healthy human individuals. Study at large: The study enrolled a couple of women and a few men aged 18 to 49.

The method was immunoSEQ multiplex PCR; TCRdb's version includes in-frame clones alone and lacks a portion of them. The sample records hundreds of thousands of clones, 95% to 97% being singletons. V dropped 3 bases and J dropped 4 bases, with 9 bases sitting between them. Germline loops: CDR1 KGHSH, CDR2 LQKENI. CDR3 length: 14 residues. Input material: naive CD4+ T cells sorted from blood. Noted subset: CD45RA+ positively selected. The receptor was derived from a young woman in good health. The J gene is TRBJ2-2, the V gene TRBV18; unclear D gene. CDR3 nucleotides: TGTGCCAGCTCACCCTCATCGGTCACCGGGGAGCTGTTTTTT. Translating gives CASSPSSVTGELFF.